This is a list of T cell receptor beta chains from one sample in a study of T-cell memory formation after mild COVID-19. Via MiXCR, TCRdb re-called the 5' RACE reads, giving one row per CDR3 protein. Here the sample spans hundreds of thousands of distinct CDR3 sequences, roughly 22% being singletons. What was sequenced was PBMCs or a T cell subset sorted from them (not recorded which). The receptors were sampled from an adult woman who had mild COVID-19 (a few samples of this study predate the infection). Cell type and time point are not known. CDR3s include the opening cysteine and the closing phenylalanine or tryptophan. D genes are given only for firm matches. For some rows the clone size is stated as once, few or many, or as a class when expanded; others skip it.

v_gene	abundance	j_gene	d_gene	CDR3nt	CDR3aa
TRBV5-1	few	TRBJ1-1	NA	TGCGCCAGCAGCTTATGGACAGCTATGAACACTGAAGCTTTCTTT	CASSLWTAMNTEAFF
TRBV15	NA	TRBJ2-5	TRBD1	TGTGCCACCAGCAGAGGGACAGGGCCAGAGACCCAGTACTTC	CATSRGTGPETQYF
TRBV12-3/TRBV12-4	NA	TRBJ2-5	NA	TGTGCCAGCAGTCGGGCTAGCGTACAAGAGACCCAGTACTTC	CASSRASVQETQYF
TRBV10-3	NA	TRBJ1-1	NA	TGTGCCATCAGTGGGCGGGAGAACACTGAAGCTTTCTTT	CAISGRENTEAFF
TRBV20-1	NA	TRBJ2-7	NA	TGCAGTGCAGTCACAGGGAGATCCTACGAGCAGTACTTC	CSAVTGRSYEQYF
TRBV9	NA	TRBJ2-1	NA	TGTGCCAGCAGCGTAGTAGGGGGGGTTAGGTACAATGAGCAGTTCTTC	CASSVVGGVRYNEQFF
TRBV20-1	NA	TRBJ2-4	TRBD2	TGCAGTGCTAGAGATGGACTAGCGGGAGGAGGTGGTCCCAAAAACATTCAGTACTTC	CSARDGLAGGGGPKNIQYF
TRBV30	NA	TRBJ1-1	NA	TGTGCCTGGAGTGTTGAAGGAGGGATGAACACTGAAGCTTTCTTT	CAWSVEGGMNTEAFF
TRBV19	NA	TRBJ2-7	NA	TGTGCCAGTACCCTAGGTGCGGGGGCCATCTACGAGCAGTACTTC	CASTLGAGAIYEQYF
TRBV29-1	NA	TRBJ1-2	TRBD1	TGCAGCGTTTGCCGCCTCCTGACAGGGGATGATGGCTACACCTTC	CSVCRLLTGDDGYTF
TRBV10-3	NA	TRBJ2-5	TRBD2	TGTGCCATCATGGCGGCGGGAGGGCCGGAGACCCAGTACTTC	CAIMAAGGPETQYF
TRBV7-9	NA	TRBJ2-1	NA	TGTGCCAGCAGCTCCGGGCTGATTCGCAACAATGAGCAGTTCTTC	CASSSGLIRNNEQFF
TRBV5-5	NA	TRBJ2-1	TRBD2	TGTGCCAGCAGCTTGGAGATAGCGGGGACCTACAATGAGCAGTTCTTC	CASSLEIAGTYNEQFF
TRBV12-3/TRBV12-4	NA	TRBJ2-6	NA	TGTGCCAGCAGCTTCCTTTGGGGGGTGCTCTCTGGGGCCAACGTCCTGACTTTC	CASSFLWGVLSGANVLTF
TRBV9	NA	TRBJ2-5	TRBD1	TGTGCCAGCAGCGCCGGACAGGGGGAAGAGACCCAGTACTTC	CASSAGQGEETQYF
TRBV5-5	NA	TRBJ2-7	NA	TGTGCCAGCAGCACCAGGCTACCCGAGCAGTACTTC	CASSTRLPEQYF
TRBV2	few	TRBJ2-5	TRBD1	TGTGCCAGCAGGACAGGGCAAGAGACCCAGTACTTC	CASRTGQETQYF
TRBV5-4	NA	TRBJ2-7	TRBD1	TGTGCCAGCAGCGCGGGGACAGGGGGTGTCTACGAGCAGTACTTC	CASSAGTGGVYEQYF
TRBV3-1	NA	TRBJ2-5	NA	TGTGCCAGCAGCCAAGTACGGCGGGGGCAGGAGACCCAGTACTTC	CASSQVRRGQETQYF
TRBV18	NA	TRBJ1-1	NA	TGTGCCAGCTCACCAGCAAAGGGGGTTGGCACTGAAGCTTTCTTT	CASSPAKGVGTEAFF
TRBV7-2	NA	TRBJ2-1	NA	TGTGCCAGCAGTTCAATAGTGAGCTCCTACAATGAGCAGTTCTTC	CASSSIVSSYNEQFF
TRBV7-3	NA	TRBJ2-3	TRBD2	TGTGCCAGCAGCCGCAATCCGGGACTAGCGGGAAGCACAGATACGCAGTATTTT	CASSRNPGLAGSTDTQYF
TRBV24-1	NA	TRBJ2-1	NA	TGTGCCACCAGTGATTTTTGGAGACACCCGAATGAGCAGTTCTTC	CATSDFWRHPNEQFF
TRBV7-2	NA	TRBJ2-4	NA	TGTGCCAGCAGCTTACTCTGGGGGGACAGAAAAAACATTCAGTACTTC	CASSLLWGDRKNIQYF
TRBV3-1	few	TRBJ2-5	NA	TGTGCCAGCAGCCATGAACCAGGAAGGGAGCCGGAGACCCAGTACTTC	CASSHEPGREPETQYF
TRBV5-4	NA	TRBJ2-1	TRBD1	TGTGCCAGCAGCCACATTACGACAGGGACCATGGGGTCCTACAATGAGCAGTTCTTC	CASSHITTGTMGSYNEQFF
TRBV9	NA	TRBJ1-1	TRBD1	TGTGCCAGCAGCATAACAGGGGGCTTAACTGAAGCTTTCTTT	CASSITGGLTEAFF
TRBV7-7	few	TRBJ2-5	NA	TGTGCTAGCAGCTCGTGGCAGGGAGAGACCCAGTACTTC	CASSSWQGETQYF
TRBV10-3	NA	TRBJ2-7	NA	TGTGCCATCAGTGAGTCGTCGGCCGCGGACGAGCAGTACTTC	CAISESSAADEQYF
TRBV29-1	NA	TRBJ2-5	TRBD2	TGCAGCCTGGGGACTAGCGGGGGAATCCAGCAGACCCAGTACTTC	CSLGTSGGIQQTQYF
TRBV29-1	few	TRBJ1-4	TRBD1	TGCAGCGGTCTTGCCAGGGGGAAAGCTAATGAAAAACTGTTTTTT	CSGLARGKANEKLFF
TRBV6-2/TRBV6-3	few	TRBJ2-3	TRBD2	TGTGCCAGCAGTTACATGCGGGAGATCACAGATACGCAGTATTTT	CASSYMREITDTQYF
TRBV11-3	NA	TRBJ1-1	NA	TGTGCCAGCAGCTTAGGGGGGACTCCTGAAGCTTTCTTT	CASSLGGTPEAFF
TRBV11-1	NA	TRBJ2-7	TRBD1	TGTGCCAGCAGCTTAGACAGGGGAAAGTACGAGCAGTACTTC	CASSLDRGKYEQYF
TRBV2	few	TRBJ1-1	NA	TGTGCCAGCAGAGCAGACGGCACTGAAGCTTTCTTT	CASRADGTEAFF
TRBV7-9	NA	TRBJ2-1	NA	TGTGCCAGCAGCCCCCTGGGACGCTCCTACAATGAGCAGTTCTTC	CASSPLGRSYNEQFF
TRBV20-1	NA	TRBJ2-5	NA	TGCAGTGCTACCGTTAGGGGTGAGACCCAGTACTTC	CSATVRGETQYF
TRBV5-5	few	TRBJ2-1	NA	TGTGCCAGCAGCACGATGACAGAATCTGAGCAGTTCTTC	CASSTMTESEQFF
TRBV7-3	few	TRBJ2-3	TRBD2	TGTGCCAGCAGCACGGGACTAGCGGGAGAGGATACGCAGTATTTT	CASSTGLAGEDTQYF
TRBV7-3	many	TRBJ2-3	NA	TGTGCCAGCAGCTTAACGCCGGGACCCCCCTCAGATACGCAGTATTTT	CASSLTPGPPSDTQYF
TRBV5-1	many	TRBJ2-1	NA	TGCGCCAGCAGCTCAGGGTCAACGGATGAGCAGTTCTTC	CASSSGSTDEQFF
TRBV30	NA	TRBJ2-1	TRBD1	TGTGCCTGGAGGGGGGACAGGGCCAATGAGCAGTTCTTC	CAWRGDRANEQFF
TRBV11-2	few	TRBJ1-6	NA	TGTGCCAGCAGCTTGTACGGGACACATAATTCACCCCTCCACTTT	CASSLYGTHNSPLHF
TRBV18	NA	TRBJ1-5	NA	TGTGCCAGCTCACCGGGGCACCTTATGGGCAATCAGCCCCAGCATTTT	CASSPGHLMGNQPQHF
TRBV30	NA	TRBJ1-2	NA	TGTGCCTGGAGTGCCCTATCCTCAGGACTAAACTATGGCTACACCTTC	CAWSALSSGLNYGYTF